The next 17 T cell receptor beta chains were all read from a single sample in a study of T cell responses to AZD1222 COVID-19 vaccine (dated by TCRdb to 2020 to 2022). Libraries were prepared through the immunoSEQ multiplex PCR assay. TCRdb holds this immuneACCESS table with in-frame rearrangements only. Some clones are missing; in checked studies, unresolved V genes explain under half, and the rest has no known cause. For this sample there are around 260,000 clones; roughly 93% appear just once. The top ten clones comprise roughly 0.51% of the sample. The sample's time point label, in plain terms: baseline before first vaccination. The sample here was peripheral blood, taken on day 0 of AZD1222 vaccination. These receptors all come from an adult in good health.

The V gene is TRBV5-1, the J gene TRBJ2-2, with a weak D call TRBD2 (6 bases). Trimming cost V 2 bases and J 3 bases, with 20 bases left between them. CDR1 is SGHRS, CDR2 YFSETQ, per germline. The CDR3 loop spans 18 amino acids. This chain's CDR3 is CASSFWGVSRIDTGELFF. DNA for the CDR3: TGCGCCAGCAGCTTTTGGGGGGTTTCACGGATAGACACCGGGGAGCTGTTTTTT.

The rearrangement links TRBV25-1 to TRBJ1-4; D is perhaps TRBD1 (6 bases). This CDR3 contains 13 residues. Germline V gives CDR1 MGHDK, CDR2 SYGVNS. Deletions cut 8 bases from V and 4 bases from J, with 11 bases between. CDR3 loop: CASGGQVNEKLFF. As DNA, the CDR3 is TGTGCCAGCGGGGGACAAGTTAATGAAAAACTGTTTTTT.

This clone occurred once. The rearrangement links TRBV5-1 to TRBJ2-1; D is unclear. CDR3 size: 12 residues. V dropped 4 bases and J dropped 2 bases, with 4 bases sitting between them. Looked up from germline, CDR1 is SGHRS and CDR2 is YFSETQ. Here the CDR3 reads CASSDPYNEQFF. The CDR3 bases are TGCGCCAGCAGCGACCCCTACAATGAGCAGTTCTTC.

The chain employs TRBV28 and TRBJ1-5; the D gene is possibly TRBD1 (5 bases). The germline V gene encodes CDR1 MDHEN and CDR2 SYDVKM. The CDR3 is 14 residues long. V shed 5 bases and J shed 3 bases, with 11 bases lying between them. The CDR3 coding sequence is TGTGCCAGCAGTCTCACAGGACCCAATCAGCCCCAGCATTTT. Amino acid sequence: CASSLTGPNQPQHF.

J is TRBJ2-7 and V is TRBV5-1; possible D gene TRBD1, 6 bases. Germline V CDR1 and CDR2: SGHRS, YFSETQ. The CDR3 contains 13 residues. Deletions cut 4 bases from V and 4 bases from J, with 12 bases between. The CDR3 loop reads CASSRDTRYEQYF. CDR3 coding DNA: TGCGCCAGCAGCCGGGACACCAGGTACGAGCAGTACTTC. Based on the CDR3 plus reference TRBV5-1 and TRBJ2-7, the full variable domain is KAGVTQTPRYLIKTRGQQVTLSCSPISGHRSVSWYQQTPGQGLQFLFEYFSETQRNKGNFPGRFSGRQFSNSRSEMNVSTLELGDSALYLCASSRDTRYEQYFGPGTRLTVT.

The J gene is TRBJ1-5, the V gene TRBV6-6, with TRBD1 matching over 8 bases. The length of the CDR3 is 13 residues. Per germline, CDR1 MNHNY and CDR2 SVGAGI (reference sequence). The ends lost 5 bases at V and 7 bases at J; junction bases unmatched: 4. DNA of the CDR3: TGTGCCAGCAGTCCAACAGGGGGACAGCCCCAGCATTTT. Translating gives CASSPTGGQPQHF.

The chain recombines TRBV4-3 with TRBJ2-7; 10 bases agree with TRBD1. The CDR3 length is 15 residues. The V and J ends lost 1 base and 5 bases, in that order; junction bases with no gene match: 5. CDR1 LGHNA and CDR2 YSLEER come from the germline V gene. This chain's CDR3 is CASSQAGTGVDEQYF. The CDR3 region has the DNA TGCGCCAGCAGCCAAGCAGGGACAGGGGTGGACGAGCAGTACTTC.

The chain has TRBV28 and TRBJ2-5; D is undetermined. CDR3 size: 13 residues. From germline, CDR1 is MDHEN and CDR2 SYDVKM. V was clipped by 6 bases and J by 10 bases, with 18 bases between them. The CDR3 DNA reads as TGTGCCAGCAGGGACCACTCGTACTGGGACCAGTACTTC. Translated, it gives CASRDHSYWDQYF.

The gene calls are TRBV4-1 and TRBJ2-1; weak D call: TRBD2 (5 bases). The CDR3 spans 16 residues. V lost 3 bases and J 0 bases, leaving 12 bases between the germline ends. Germline CDR1 reads MGHRA; CDR2 reads YSYEKL. The CDR3 protein is CASSQPLESSYNEQFF. DNA of the CDR3: TGCGCCAGCAGCCAGCCACTAGAGAGCTCCTACAATGAGCAGTTCTTC.

V gene TRBV5-1 combines with J gene TRBJ2-5; TRBD1 is a possible D gene (5 bases). V lost 7 bases, J lost 5 bases, and 24 bases lay in between. The CDR3 consists of 16 residues. Germline CDR1 is SGHRS and CDR2 is YFSETQ. The CDR3 region is CASSDPGLGHTETQYF. As DNA, the CDR3 is TGCGCCAGCTCCGATCCAGGGCTAGGTCATACGGAGACCCAGTACTTC. The variable domain in full, with the rest retrieved from reference TRBV5-1 and TRBJ2-5, is KAGVTQTPRYLIKTRGQQVTLSCSPISGHRSVSWYQQTPGQGLQFLFEYFSETQRNKGNFPGRFSGRQFSNSRSEMNVSTLELGDSALYLCASSDPGLGHTETQYFGPGTRLLVL.

This chain uses TRBV5-1 with TRBJ2-1; D may be TRBD1 (5 bases). CDR1 and CDR2 from the germline V gene are SGHRS and YFSETQ. The CDR3 loop spans 13 amino acids. V lost 4 bases and J lost 4, with 9 bases in between. The DNA of the CDR3 is TGCGCCAGCAGCACAAGACAGTACAATGAGCAGTTCTTC. This encodes CASSTRQYNEQFF.

The CDR3 sequence: CATSRDRTLAGNTIYF. The CDR3 nucleotides read TGTGCCACCAGCAGAGACCGCACGTTGGCGGGAAACACCATATATTTT. The rearrangement links TRBV15 to TRBJ1-3, with D uncertain. V was cut by 0 bases and J by 4 bases, with 13 bases left in between. This CDR3 is 16 amino acids long. The germline gives CDR1 LNHNV, CDR2 YYDKDF (reference sequence).

This clone was detected only once. The V and J genes are TRBV4-1 and TRBJ2-7; 7 nucleotides align to TRBD2. CDR3 length: 16 residues. The J segment lost 3 bases and the V segment lost 0 bases, leaving 8 bases of the junction unmatched. Germline V CDR1 and CDR2: MGHRA, YSYEKL. The CDR3 DNA is TGCGCCAGCAGCCAAGAGAGCGGGGTAGCGGTCTACGAGCAGTACTTC. Protein product: CASSQESGVAVYEQYF.

The count of this clone is one. The chain couples TRBV28 to TRBJ2-7, with 8 nucleotides matching TRBD1. V gave up 4 bases and J gave up 5 bases; unmatched junction bases: 7. There are 14 residues in the CDR3. Per the germline V gene, CDR1 is MDHEN and CDR2 is SYDVKM. The CDR3, as DNA: TGTGCCAGCAGTTCCCCAGGACAGGGCCACGAGCAGTACTTC. Amino acids: CASSSPGQGHEQYF. Variable domain in full (rest from reference TRBV28 and TRBJ2-7): DVKVTQSSRYLVKRTGEKVFLECVQDMDHENMFWYRQDPGLGLRLIYFSYDVKMKEKGDIPEGYSVSREKKERFSLILESASTNQTSMYLCASSSPGQGHEQYFGPGTRLTVT.

V and J are TRBV3-1 (or the pseudogene TRBV3-2) and TRBJ2-3; D gene uncertain. CDR1 is LGHDT, CDR2 YNNKEL, per germline (reference sequence). The CDR3 covers 15 residues. The V end lost 4 bases, the J end lost 12 bases, and 23 bases lay between the germline ends. This CDR3 reads CASSLRSSRSPIQYF. In DNA form, the CDR3 reads TGTGCCAGCAGCCTCAGGAGCTCCCGGAGCCCCATCCAGTATTTT.

Comments on this clone: Other nucleotide sequences in the sample specify the same CDR3. This rearrangement joins TRBV20-1 to TRBJ1-1; D is unresolved. CDR3 size: 10 residues. CDR1 is DFQATT and CDR2 is SNEGSKA in the germline V gene (reference sequence). Trimming pared 6 bases from V and 9 bases from J, leaving 11 bases between. DNA for the CDR3: TGCAGTGCGCTTGGGCGAAAAGCTTTCTTT. Translating it yields CSALGRKAFF.

The V and J genes are TRBV7-3 and TRBJ1-2, with TRBD1 matching 9 bases. V trimming: 5 bases; J trimming: 8 bases; junction bases outside the gene matches: 12. CDR1 and CDR2 from the germline V gene are SGHTA and FQGTGA. The CDR3 has 15 amino acids. The CDR3 reads CASSPKPGQGKGYTF. Written as DNA, the CDR3 is TGTGCCAGCAGCCCTAAACCGGGACAGGGAAAAGGCTACACCTTC.